This is a list of T cell receptor beta chains from one sample in a study of cytomegalovirus exposure and HLA in healthy donors. Using immunoSEQ multiplex PCR, the repertoire was profiled, and TCRdb retains in-frame clones only, with some absent. The sample has around 140,000 clones; roughly 66% are singletons. Source material: PBMCs. The receptors shown here come from a young woman in good health and CMV-seronegative. CDR3s leave out the opening cysteine and the closing phenylalanine or tryptophan. Each record gives: CDR3 protein, V gene, J gene.

CDR3 protein: ASPSGGARYEQF; V gene: TRBV7-9; J gene: TRBJ2-1
CDR3 protein: ASRYGLNTEAF; V gene: TRBV10-2; J gene: TRBJ1-1
CDR3 protein: ASSKGLVGNEQF; V gene: TRBV19; J gene: TRBJ2-1
CDR3 protein: ASSLTGSDTGELF; V gene: TRBV5-4; J gene: TRBJ2-2
CDR3 protein: ASSRGQFEQY; V gene: TRBV4-1; J gene: TRBJ2-7
CDR3 protein: ASRGAVTYEQY; V gene: TRBV7-9; J gene: TRBJ2-7
CDR3 protein: ASSLASGRPDSQY; V gene: TRBV11-2; J gene: TRBJ2-5
CDR3 protein: ASSTGGGGGYT; V gene: TRBV19; J gene: TRBJ1-2
CDR3 protein: SARDRASQF; V gene: TRBV20-1; J gene: TRBJ2-1
CDR3 protein: ASSLIDSQETQY; V gene: TRBV7-7; J gene: TRBJ2-5
CDR3 protein: ASGEPRGTDTQY; V gene: TRBV28; J gene: TRBJ2-3
CDR3 protein: AFRGVFTGELF; V gene: TRBV12-5; J gene: TRBJ2-2
CDR3 protein: ASSLTSGQETQY; V gene: TRBV7-3; J gene: TRBJ2-5
CDR3 protein: ASSQEWAGGPPYNEQF; V gene: TRBV4-3; J gene: TRBJ2-1
CDR3 protein: ASSPVPNYGYT; V gene: TRBV11-3; J gene: TRBJ1-2
CDR3 protein: ASSVGTGTEQF; V gene: TRBV9; J gene: TRBJ2-1
CDR3 protein: ASALGLAGPYNEQF; V gene: TRBV19; J gene: TRBJ2-1
CDR3 protein: ASGPPGLRNTDTQY; V gene: TRBV7-2; J gene: TRBJ2-3
CDR3 protein: ASSIQRAVSGNTIY; V gene: TRBV19; J gene: TRBJ1-3
CDR3 protein: ASSFQYEQY; V gene: TRBV6-5; J gene: TRBJ2-7
CDR3 protein: ASSNRGNEKLF; V gene: TRBV11-3; J gene: TRBJ1-4
CDR3 protein: AISEPGTGGSEQY; V gene: TRBV10-3; J gene: TRBJ2-7
CDR3 protein: ASSYDSSSYEQY; V gene: TRBV5-1; J gene: TRBJ2-7
CDR3 protein: ASSPAPPGITDTQY; V gene: TRBV7-2; J gene: TRBJ2-3
CDR3 protein: ASSLAGRGTDTQY; V gene: TRBV7-8; J gene: TRBJ2-3
CDR3 protein: ASSAQQGVAGELF; V gene: TRBV2; J gene: TRBJ2-2
CDR3 protein: ASTSGGYGYT; V gene: TRBV5-6; J gene: TRBJ1-2
CDR3 protein: ASNLPGSGRSTDTQY; V gene: TRBV19; J gene: TRBJ2-3
CDR3 protein: ASSLTANTEAF; V gene: TRBV7-7; J gene: TRBJ1-1
CDR3 protein: ASSPSNTGELF; V gene: TRBV7-8; J gene: TRBJ2-2
CDR3 protein: ASREDRGSTGELF; V gene: TRBV2; J gene: TRBJ2-2
CDR3 protein: ASSETRAGRGPQH; V gene: TRBV6-1; J gene: TRBJ1-5
CDR3 protein: ASSFDGQGRTEAF; V gene: TRBV7-6; J gene: TRBJ1-1
CDR3 protein: ASSQEWGLNTEAF; V gene: TRBV4-3; J gene: TRBJ1-1
CDR3 protein: ASSLRAENYEQY; V gene: TRBV28; J gene: NA
CDR3 protein: ASSLEPSGSEQF; V gene: TRBV7-2; J gene: TRBJ2-1
CDR3 protein: ASSDLRGEQF; V gene: TRBV6-4; J gene: TRBJ2-1
CDR3 protein: ASSISGIVDTQY; V gene: TRBV19; J gene: TRBJ2-3
CDR3 protein: ASRSFPSSYNEQF; V gene: TRBV27; J gene: TRBJ2-1
CDR3 protein: ASSQGGLRGRVGNEQF; V gene: TRBV4-1; J gene: TRBJ2-1
CDR3 protein: ASSRDRATGELF; V gene: TRBV6-4; J gene: TRBJ2-2
CDR3 protein: ASSGTPTYGYT; V gene: TRBV10-1; J gene: TRBJ1-2
CDR3 protein: ASSEKGQGSNYGYT; V gene: TRBV9; J gene: TRBJ1-2
CDR3 protein: ASSLVQRGDNGQF; V gene: TRBV5-4; J gene: TRBJ2-1
CDR3 protein: ASSLQETQY; V gene: TRBV7-6; J gene: TRBJ2-5
CDR3 protein: SATSGQETQY; V gene: TRBV29-1; J gene: TRBJ2-5
CDR3 protein: ASREREYSGNTIY; V gene: TRBV6-1; J gene: TRBJ1-3
CDR3 protein: ASSPIAGPGNIQY; V gene: TRBV18; J gene: TRBJ2-4
CDR3 protein: ASSQGAGGADTQY; V gene: TRBV2; J gene: TRBJ2-3
CDR3 protein: VRSHQLRAYNEQF; V gene: TRBV7-5; J gene: TRBJ2-1
CDR3 protein: ASSLVGSRTGELF; V gene: TRBV7-8; J gene: TRBJ2-2
CDR3 protein: ASSPGQGEADTQY; V gene: TRBV11-3; J gene: TRBJ2-3
CDR3 protein: ASSFDDRGDYEQY; V gene: TRBV5-1; J gene: TRBJ2-7
CDR3 protein: ASSQSGLTDTGELF; V gene: TRBV4-2; J gene: TRBJ2-2
CDR3 protein: ASSQVRNPNQPQH; V gene: TRBV4-1; J gene: TRBJ1-5
CDR3 protein: SARDSGNTGELF; V gene: TRBV29-1; J gene: TRBJ2-2
CDR3 protein: ASIDRASGYGYT; V gene: TRBV2; J gene: TRBJ1-2
CDR3 protein: ATSREGVSSYGYT; V gene: TRBV19; J gene: TRBJ1-2
CDR3 protein: ASSIRTETFTGELF; V gene: TRBV19; J gene: TRBJ2-2
CDR3 protein: ASRPLLAGGSSSYNEQF; V gene: TRBV28; J gene: TRBJ2-1